This is a list of T cell receptor beta chains from one sample in a study of cytomegalovirus exposure and HLA in healthy donors. Profiling relied on immunoSEQ multiplex PCR, and the TCRdb table lists in-frame clones only, not all of them. This sample yields roughly 170,000 clones, of which about 80% are seen a single time; approximately 1.5% belongs to the top ten. The sequenced sample was PBMCs. These receptors were taken from a woman in her thirties in good health and CMV-seropositive. CDR3s include the opening cysteine and the closing phenylalanine or tryptophan. A D gene is named only where the DNA matches it firmly. Rows give clone size only sometimes, using once, few, many, or a class for an expanded clone.

clone_size: NA; v_call: TRBV7-2; j_call: TRBJ2-7; d_call: TRBD1; cdr3_aa: CASSLGTGTYEQYF; cdr3_nt: TGTGCCAGCAGCTTGGGGACAGGTACCTACGAGCAGTACTTC
clone_size: few; v_call: TRBV30; j_call: TRBJ2-2; d_call: NA; cdr3_aa: CAWSVLRNTGELFF; cdr3_nt: TGTGCCTGGAGTGTACTTCGGAACACCGGGGAGCTGTTTTTT
clone_size: NA; v_call: TRBV29-1; j_call: TRBJ2-7; d_call: TRBD1; cdr3_aa: CSVGTGASYEQYF; cdr3_nt: TGCAGCGTTGGGACAGGGGCCTCCTACGAGCAGTACTTC
clone_size: NA; v_call: TRBV27; j_call: TRBJ1-5; d_call: NA; cdr3_aa: CASSPTRTAFYSNQPQHF; cdr3_nt: TGTGCCAGCAGTCCTACTAGGACAGCATTTTATAGCAATCAGCCCCAGCATTTT
clone_size: few; v_call: TRBV28; j_call: TRBJ2-3; d_call: NA; cdr3_aa: CASSSYLANTQYF; cdr3_nt: TGTGCCAGCAGTTCCTATCTAGCGAATACGCAGTATTTT
clone_size: NA; v_call: TRBV11-3; j_call: TRBJ2-3; d_call: TRBD2; cdr3_aa: CASSLGTSGDTQYF; cdr3_nt: TGTGCCAGCAGCCTGGGGACTAGCGGAGATACGCAGTATTTT
clone_size: NA; v_call: TRBV28; j_call: TRBJ1-4; d_call: NA; cdr3_aa: CASSSTAQATNEKLFF; cdr3_nt: TGTGCCAGCAGTTCCACAGCCCAGGCAACTAATGAAAAACTGTTTTTT
clone_size: NA; v_call: TRBV5-1; j_call: TRBJ2-3; d_call: NA; cdr3_aa: CASSLQDWIGDTQYF; cdr3_nt: TGCGCCAGCAGCTTGCAGGACTGGATCGGGGATACGCAGTATTTT
clone_size: few; v_call: TRBV7-2; j_call: TRBJ2-1; d_call: TRBD2; cdr3_aa: CASSLVGREGEQFF; cdr3_nt: TGTGCCAGCAGCTTAGTAGGTCGGGAGGGGGAGCAGTTCTTC
clone_size: once; v_call: TRBV19; j_call: TRBJ1-2; d_call: NA; cdr3_aa: CASSIEGLNGYTF; cdr3_nt: TGTGCCAGTAGTATCGAGGGTCTTAATGGCTACACCTTC
clone_size: NA; v_call: TRBV28; j_call: TRBJ2-3; d_call: TRBD1; cdr3_aa: CASSRVTGMSTDTQYF; cdr3_nt: TGTGCCAGCAGTCGAGTGACAGGGATGAGCACAGATACGCAGTATTTT
clone_size: few; v_call: TRBV30; j_call: TRBJ2-2; d_call: NA; cdr3_aa: CAWKGQNTGELFF; cdr3_nt: TGTGCCTGGAAGGGACAGAACACCGGGGAGCTGTTTTTT
clone_size: few; v_call: TRBV5-8; j_call: TRBJ2-5; d_call: TRBD1; cdr3_aa: CASSWGQNKRETQYF; cdr3_nt: TGTGCCAGCAGCTGGGGACAGAACAAAAGGGAGACCCAGTACTTC
clone_size: NA; v_call: TRBV19; j_call: TRBJ2-7; d_call: NA; cdr3_aa: CASKVASDSYEQYF; cdr3_nt: TGTGCCAGTAAGGTCGCTAGCGATTCCTACGAGCAGTACTTC
clone_size: NA; v_call: TRBV15; j_call: TRBJ1-5; d_call: TRBD1; cdr3_aa: CATSRDHPGQDFYQPQHF; cdr3_nt: TGTGCCACCAGCAGAGATCATCCGGGACAGGACTTTTATCAGCCCCAGCATTTT
clone_size: NA; v_call: TRBV2; j_call: TRBJ2-1; d_call: NA; cdr3_aa: CASSLVDNEQFF; cdr3_nt: TGTGCCAGCAGTCTAGTGGACAATGAGCAGTTCTTC
clone_size: few; v_call: TRBV30; j_call: TRBJ2-7; d_call: TRBD2; cdr3_aa: CAWSGTSGAYEQYF; cdr3_nt: TGTGCCTGGAGCGGAACTAGCGGTGCCTACGAGCAGTACTTC
clone_size: few; v_call: TRBV6-4; j_call: TRBJ2-2; d_call: TRBD2; cdr3_aa: CASSEGLAGLRGELFF; cdr3_nt: TGTGCCAGCAGTGAGGGACTAGCGGGTTTACGCGGGGAGCTGTTTTTT
clone_size: NA; v_call: TRBV5-1; j_call: TRBJ1-2; d_call: NA; cdr3_aa: CASSLGEYDGGIGGYTF; cdr3_nt: TGCGCCAGCAGCTTGGGCGAATACGACGGCGGAATTGGCGGCTACACCTTC
clone_size: NA; v_call: TRBV25-1; j_call: TRBJ2-7; d_call: NA; cdr3_aa: CASSESVLRTGEQYF; cdr3_nt: TGTGCCAGCAGTGAATCGGTGCTGAGGACGGGGGAGCAGTACTTC
clone_size: NA; v_call: TRBV6-1; j_call: TRBJ2-5; d_call: TRBD1; cdr3_aa: CASSEALPGQGWETQYF; cdr3_nt: TGTGCCAGCAGTGAAGCGCTTCCGGGACAGGGCTGGGAGACCCAGTACTTC
clone_size: NA; v_call: TRBV29-1; j_call: TRBJ2-5; d_call: NA; cdr3_aa: CSVASQGAGETQYF; cdr3_nt: TGCAGCGTTGCCTCACAGGGCGCTGGGGAGACCCAGTACTTC
clone_size: NA; v_call: TRBV28; j_call: TRBJ2-5; d_call: TRBD1; cdr3_aa: CASSPHLGTGQETQYF; cdr3_nt: TGTGCCAGCAGTCCTCATCTCGGGACAGGGCAAGAGACCCAGTACTTC
clone_size: NA; v_call: TRBV28; j_call: TRBJ1-1; d_call: NA; cdr3_aa: CASSPAWGEENTEAFF; cdr3_nt: TGTGCCAGCAGCCCTGCCTGGGGAGAGGAGAACACTGAAGCTTTCTTT